The 7 T cell receptor beta chains reported below all come from one sample, sequenced in a study of control samples from healthy donors and cancer patients. Repertoires were generated with immunoSEQ multiplex PCR, while TCRdb's copy carries only in-frame clones and drops some. This sample has around 180,000 clones; more than 90% occur once, and the top ten carry 2% to 2.5%. The sequencing input was blood. The receptor set was obtained from a woman in her forties in good health.

The J gene is TRBJ1-3, the V gene TRBV5-4; D perhaps matches TRBD1 (5 bases). The V end lost 3 bases, the J end lost 4 bases, and 11 bases lay between the germline ends. The germline gives CDR1 SGHNT, CDR2 YYREEE (reference sequence). This CDR3 is 14 amino acids long. CDR3 DNA sequence: TGTGCCAGCAGCTACACGGGACTAGGAAACACCATATATTTT. Translation: CASSYTGLGNTIYF.

The chain uses TRBV6-5 and TRBJ1-1; TRBD1 matches 9 bases. This CDR3 has 13 amino acids. The germline gives CDR1 MNHEY, CDR2 SVGAGI. V lost 11 bases and J lost 1; bases outside the gene matches: 5. The CDR3 region has the DNA TGTGCCGGGAGGGACAGGGCGAACACTGAAGCTTTCTTT. Its translation is CAGRDRANTEAFF.

This clone has just one count. The chain uses TRBV6-1 and TRBJ2-7; D is undetermined. Germline lookup yields CDR1 MNHNS and CDR2 SASEGT. The CDR3 is 15 amino acids. V shed 2 bases and J shed 3 bases, with 14 bases lying between them. The CDR3 sequence is CASSELIGRHYEQYF. CDR3 sequence (DNA): TGTGCCAGCAGTGAATTGATTGGACGACACTACGAGCAGTACTTC.

The chain recombines TRBV9 with TRBJ2-5; D perhaps matches TRBD2 (5 bases). There are 14 residues in the CDR3. Trimming stripped 3 bases from V and 5 bases from J, with 14 bases between. The germline V gene has CDR1 SGDLS and CDR2 YYNGEE. Here the CDR3 DNA reads TGTGCCAGCAGCGAGAACGGGGTGGGTGAGACCCAGTACTTC. Its translation is CASSENGVGETQYF. Using reference TRBV9 and TRBJ2-5 for the parts outside the CDR3, the full variable domain is DSGVTQTPKHLITATGQRVTLRCSPRSGDLSVYWYQQSLDQGLQFLIQYYNGEERAKGNILERFSAQQFPDLHSELNLSSLELGDSALYFCASSENGVGETQYFGPGTRLLVL.

This clone appeared a few times. The CDR3 DNA reads TGTGCCAGCAGCCAAGATACCCCAGGGGGCCACGGGGAGCTGTTTTTT. It yields the protein CASSQDTPGGHGELFF. V usage is TRBV3-1 (or the pseudogene TRBV3-2) and J usage is TRBJ2-2; TRBD1 agrees at 8 bases. The V gene end was trimmed by 0 bases and the J gene end by 7 bases; junction bases not matched to a gene: 7. The CDR3 is made up of 16 amino acids. CDR1 and CDR2 (germline): LGHDT, YNNKEL (reference sequence).

CDR3 residues: CASSQEANQETQYF. The CDR3 DNA follows: TGCGCCAGCAGCCAAGAGGCAAACCAAGAGACCCAGTACTTC. This chain connects TRBV4-1 to TRBJ2-5; D remains ambiguous. The CDR3 is 14 amino acids. CDR1 and CDR2 (germline): MGHRA, YSYEKL. Between the trimmed V and J ends, which lost 0 bases and 0 bases, there was a span of 5 bases.

Only a few counts were recorded for this clone. Other DNA sequences from this sample encode an identical CDR3 as well. This chain joins TRBV13 and TRBJ2-1, with no clear D. The CDR3 length is 12 residues. V was trimmed by 4 bases and J by 2 bases, leaving 3 bases between them. The germline gives CDR1 PRHDT, CDR2 FYEKMQ (reference sequence). The CDR3 region is CASSSTYNEQFF. The CDR3 nucleotides are TGTGCCAGCAGCTCCACCTACAATGAGCAGTTCTTC.